Below, one T cell receptor beta chain is given with its context. These data belong to a study of blood T cell repertoires in COVID-19. For the study at large: Whether acute or convalescent, the COVID-19 samples came from the United States, Italy and Spain. From T cells, B-cell-depleted T cells, or PBMCs came the material, which was cDNA or gDNA.

Germline CDR1 SGHNT, CDR2 YYREEE (reference sequence). V shed 2 bases, J shed 0 bases, and the junction held 3 bases outside the gene matches. The CDR3 is 15 residues long. Authors' methods: Researchers report that nucleated cell counts were estimated from reference gene primer amplification. Sequencing was performed with immunoSEQ multiplex PCR; in TCRdb, only in-frame clones are kept and a portion is missing. V, J and clone size derive from that table, while D and trimming were established from the DNA sequence. Among roughly 160,000 clones listed, around 84% were seen once. The sequence came from a man in his forties or fifties with active or convalescent COVID-19. The chain uses TRBV5-4 and TRBJ2-3, with 7 bases aligning to TRBD1. The sample consisted of peripheral blood. The CDR3 sequence: CASSLEGASTDTQYF. The DNA of the CDR3 is TGTGCCAGCAGCTTAGAGGGGGCGAGCACAGATACGCAGTATTTT.